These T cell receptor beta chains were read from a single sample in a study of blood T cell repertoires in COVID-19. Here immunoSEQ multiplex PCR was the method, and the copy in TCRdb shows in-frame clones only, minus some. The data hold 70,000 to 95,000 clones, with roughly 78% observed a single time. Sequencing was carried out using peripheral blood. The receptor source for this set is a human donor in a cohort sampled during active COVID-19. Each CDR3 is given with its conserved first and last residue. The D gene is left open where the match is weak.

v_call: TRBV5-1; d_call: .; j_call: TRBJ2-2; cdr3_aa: CASSPLAGKTGELFF
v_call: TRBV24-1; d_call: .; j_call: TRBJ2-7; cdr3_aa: CATSGDSYEQYF
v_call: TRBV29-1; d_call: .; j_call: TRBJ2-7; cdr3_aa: CSVGGLGHTKSSYEQYF
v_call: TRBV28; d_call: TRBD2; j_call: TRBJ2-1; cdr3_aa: CASSVAGASSYNEQFF
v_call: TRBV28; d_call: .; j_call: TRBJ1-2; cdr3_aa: CASSFGLSGGYTF
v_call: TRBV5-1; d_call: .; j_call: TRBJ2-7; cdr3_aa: CASSLGGTYEQYF
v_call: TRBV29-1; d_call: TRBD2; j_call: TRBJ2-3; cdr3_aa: CSVEERRGSDTQYF
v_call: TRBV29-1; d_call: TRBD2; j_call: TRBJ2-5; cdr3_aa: CSVDHGRYQETQYF
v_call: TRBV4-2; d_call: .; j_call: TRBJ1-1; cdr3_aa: CASSQDVSRNTEAFF
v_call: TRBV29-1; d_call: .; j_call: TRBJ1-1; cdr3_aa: CSVNTPDSLNTEAFF
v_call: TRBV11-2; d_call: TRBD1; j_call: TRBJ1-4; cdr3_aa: CASSLGQGGMKKLFF
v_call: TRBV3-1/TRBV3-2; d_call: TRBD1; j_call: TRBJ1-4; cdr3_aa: CASSTRQGANEKLFF
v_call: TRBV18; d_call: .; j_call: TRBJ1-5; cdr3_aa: CASSGVEIQPQHF
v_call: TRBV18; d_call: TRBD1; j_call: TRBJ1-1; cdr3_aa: CASSPLGTGGNTEAFF
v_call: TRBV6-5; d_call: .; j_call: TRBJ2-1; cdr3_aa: CASSLPGTYNEQFF